The rows below give T cell receptor beta chains drawn from one sample of a study of blood T cells in healthy people across ages. TCRdb passed the 5' RACE reads through MiXCR, listing each CDR3 protein once. The repertoire holds about 730,000 distinct CDR3 sequences, with roughly 45% as singletons. Material for sequencing was blood. The receptors come from an older woman in good health. CDR3s include the opening cysteine and the closing phenylalanine or tryptophan. The D gene is left open where the match is weak. Expanded clones are given a class, and other clones once, few, many or no size at all.

size: NA
length: 14
V: TRBV5-1
D: NA
J: TRBJ2-2
DNA: TGCGCCAGCAGCCCCGCTACTCTCACCGGTGGGCTGTTTTTT
CDR3: CASSPATLTGGLFF

size: NA
length: 13
V: TRBV10-3
D: NA
J: TRBJ2-1
DNA: TGTGCCACCGACGGAGACGGCGGGGAGGAGCAGTTCTTC
CDR3: CATDGDGGEEQFF

size: NA
length: 11
V: TRBV12-3/TRBV12-4
D: NA
J: TRBJ1-2
DNA: TGTGCCAGCAGCGAGGGGGTAGGCTACACCTTC
CDR3: CASSEGVGYTF

size: few
length: 16
V: TRBV10-3
D: TRBD2
J: TRBJ2-3
DNA: TGTGCCATCAGAAAAGGACTAGCGGAGCCCACAGATACGCAGTATTTT
CDR3: CAIRKGLAEPTDTQYF

size: NA
length: 14
V: TRBV6-5
D: NA
J: TRBJ2-1
DNA: TGTGCCAGCAGCCGCAGGGAATCCTACAATGAGCAGTTCTTC
CDR3: CASSRRESYNEQFF

size: NA
length: 14
V: TRBV12-3/TRBV12-4
D: NA
J: TRBJ2-7
DNA: TGTGCCAGCAGTCCTATGGGCCTCCCTCGGGAGCAGTACTTC
CDR3: CASSPMGLPREQYF

size: few
length: 14
V: TRBV27
D: NA
J: TRBJ1-5
DNA: TGTGCCAGCAGTTTTTCCGGCAAGAATCAGCCCCAGCATTTT
CDR3: CASSFSGKNQPQHF

size: NA
length: 15
V: TRBV9
D: TRBD1
J: TRBJ1-6
DNA: TGTGCCAGCAGCTCCCCGGACAGGGGTGGTTCACCCCTCCACTTT
CDR3: CASSSPDRGGSPLHF

size: NA
length: 15
V: TRBV3-1
D: TRBD2
J: TRBJ2-1
DNA: TGTGCCAGCAGCCAAGACGCTAGCGGGAGCAATGAGCAGTTCTTC
CDR3: CASSQDASGSNEQFF

size: few
length: 14
V: TRBV5-4
D: NA
J: TRBJ1-2
DNA: TGTGCCAGCAGCTTGGAAGGCAGGAACTATGGCTACACCTTC
CDR3: CASSLEGRNYGYTF

size: NA
length: 13
V: TRBV7-2
D: NA
J: TRBJ2-3
DNA: TGTGCCAGCAGCTTAACCGGCTCAGATGCGCAGTATTTT
CDR3: CASSLTGSDAQYF

size: many
length: 17
V: TRBV20-1
D: TRBD1
J: TRBJ2-5
DNA: TGCAGTGCTAGCTCCCAAGACAGGGGGATGATAGGGGAGACCCAGTACTTC
CDR3: CSASSQDRGMIGETQYF

size: NA
length: 13
V: TRBV28
D: TRBD1
J: TRBJ2-7
DNA: TGTGCCAGCAGACGAGGACAGGGAAACGAGCAGTACTTC
CDR3: CASRRGQGNEQYF

size: few
length: 13
V: TRBV27
D: NA
J: TRBJ2-3
DNA: TGTGCCAGCAGTCGGGCCCAGGGGGATACGCAGTATTTT
CDR3: CASSRAQGDTQYF

size: NA
length: 10
V: TRBV20-1
D: NA
J: TRBJ1-5
DNA: TGCAGTGTTGGCAATCAGCCCCAGCATTTT
CDR3: CSVGNQPQHF

size: NA
length: 13
V: TRBV6-5
D: TRBD1
J: TRBJ1-2
DNA: TGTGCCAGCAGTCGAACAGGGGGCGGCGGCTACACCTTC
CDR3: CASSRTGGGGYTF

size: many
length: 15
V: TRBV12-3/TRBV12-4
D: TRBD1
J: TRBJ2-7
DNA: TGTGCCAGCAGGGACCTCGGACAGGGGATCTACGAGCAGTACTTC
CDR3: CASRDLGQGIYEQYF

size: NA
length: 16
V: TRBV3-1
D: TRBD1
J: TRBJ1-1
DNA: TGTGCCAGCGGCTATCTTCCGGGACAGGGGCTCACTGAAGCTTTCTTT
CDR3: CASGYLPGQGLTEAFF

size: NA
length: 15
V: TRBV9
D: NA
J: TRBJ2-7
DNA: TGTGCCAGCAGCGTAGATGCGGGGTTGGTCTACGAGCAGTACTTC
CDR3: CASSVDAGLVYEQYF

size: NA
length: 15
V: TRBV25-1
D: NA
J: TRBJ2-7
DNA: TGTGCCAGCAGTACATCAGGACTGGATCACGATGAGCAGTACTTC
CDR3: CASSTSGLDHDEQYF

size: NA
length: 16
V: TRBV27
D: TRBD2
J: TRBJ2-2
DNA: TGTGCCAGCAGTTTAGGGTTTAGCGGGAGGTCCGGGGAGCTGTTTTTT
CDR3: CASSLGFSGRSGELFF

size: few
length: 16
V: TRBV2
D: TRBD2
J: TRBJ2-1
DNA: TGTGCCAGCAGCCCCTTAAAGCGGGGGGGTTACAATGAGCAGTTCTTC
CDR3: CASSPLKRGGYNEQFF

size: NA
length: 16
V: TRBV4-2
D: NA
J: TRBJ2-5
DNA: TGTGCCAGCAGCCGGGACGGGGCTGGGGCCCAAGAGACCCAGTACTTC
CDR3: CASSRDGAGAQETQYF

size: NA
length: 14
V: TRBV7-2
D: NA
J: TRBJ2-2
DNA: TGTGCCAGCAGCCCAAAGACGGTCAGCGGGGAGCTGTTTTTT
CDR3: CASSPKTVSGELFF

size: once
length: 13
V: TRBV7-8
D: NA
J: TRBJ2-7
DNA: TGTGCCAGCAGTCGTCTCCGGGAGCTTGAGCAGTACTTC
CDR3: CASSRLRELEQYF

size: NA
length: 17
V: TRBV28
D: TRBD2
J: TRBJ2-4
DNA: TGTGCCAGCAGTTTAACCCCTAGCGGGAGGTTGTACAATGAGCAGTACTTC
CDR3: CASSLTPSGRLYNEQYF

size: few
length: 15
V: TRBV27
D: TRBD2
J: TRBJ2-1
DNA: TGTGCCAACCCCCCAGCGGGAGGACAACTCAATGAGCAGTTCTTC
CDR3: CANPPAGGQLNEQFF

size: once
length: 14
V: TRBV7-2
D: NA
J: TRBJ2-7
DNA: TGTGCCAGCAACTTAGAGTCCTACTCCTACGAGCAGTACTTC
CDR3: CASNLESYSYEQYF

size: NA
length: 13
V: TRBV28
D: TRBD1
J: TRBJ1-2
DNA: TGTGCCAGCTCGGAATTTACAGGGGATGGCTACACCTTC
CDR3: CASSEFTGDGYTF

size: NA
length: 16
V: TRBV4-1
D: NA
J: TRBJ2-7
DNA: TGCGCCAGCAGCCAAGGATCGACAGGAGCTTACAATGAGCAGTACTTC
CDR3: CASSQGSTGAYNEQYF

size: NA
length: 13
V: TRBV21-1
D: NA
J: TRBJ1-6
DNA: TGTGCCAGCAGCAAAGAGAGGGTTTCACCCCTCCACTTT
CDR3: CASSKERVSPLHF

size: NA
length: 17
V: TRBV5-1
D: NA
J: TRBJ2-6
DNA: TGCGCCAGCAGCTTACTCGGGACGGGGAGCGGGGCCAACGTCCTGACTTTC
CDR3: CASSLLGTGSGANVLTF

size: NA
length: 16
V: TRBV19
D: TRBD2
J: TRBJ2-1
DNA: TGTGCCAGTAGTATTCCGGGACTAGCGGCCTACAATGAGCAGTTCTTC
CDR3: CASSIPGLAAYNEQFF

size: few
length: 16
V: TRBV20-1
D: TRBD2
J: TRBJ2-1
DNA: TGCAGTGCTAGAGATAGCCCCAGCGGGAGTCAGGATGAGCAGTTCTTC
CDR3: CSARDSPSGSQDEQFF

size: NA
length: 13
V: TRBV10-3
D: TRBD1
J: TRBJ1-1
DNA: TGTGCCATCAGTGAGGGACAGGTTTATGGAGCTTTCTTT
CDR3: CAISEGQVYGAFF

size: NA
length: 18
V: TRBV5-1
D: TRBD2
J: TRBJ2-3
DNA: TGCGCCAGCAGCTTAGGGAAGACTAGCGGGGGGGCCGCAGATACGCAGTATTTT
CDR3: CASSLGKTSGGAADTQYF

size: NA
length: 16
V: TRBV15
D: TRBD1
J: TRBJ2-1
DNA: TGTGCCACCAGCACAGGCCGTGGACAGGGATTAAATGAGCAGTTCTTC
CDR3: CATSTGRGQGLNEQFF